The present TCR beta chain was sequenced within a study of blood T cells in healthy people across ages. Study at large: About one barcoded beta molecule per two T cells came from capture by template switching.

It was with a sample-barcoded 5' primer and a J-beta primer mix that a second PCR of roughly 6 to 12 cycles was run. TCRdb re-analysed the 5' RACE reads in MiXCR, keeping a single row per CDR3 protein. The sample consists of around 1,800,000 distinct CDR3 sequences, approximately 40% of them appearing once. This clonotype was counted a few times. The sequence was obtained from a human donor in good health. Sample: blood.

The CDR3 region has the DNA TGTGCCAGCAGCTTAGCGCTTGTAGCGGGGGGGCCGGGGGAGACCCAGTACTTC. Amino acids: CASSLALVAGGPGETQYF. The chain carries TRBV7-2 and TRBJ2-5; 11 bases match TRBD2. V gave up 0 bases and J gave up 5 bases; unmatched junction bases: 11. The CDR3 spans 18 residues. Germline loops: CDR1 SGHTA, CDR2 FQGNSA.